There are a few counts of the clone carrying this T cell receptor (beta chain). The target antigen is unknown. TCR beta libraries were made by quantitative 5'-RACE with molecular barcodes. From the 5' RACE reads, TCRdb called clonotypes with MiXCR, one entry per CDR3 protein. This sample has around 440,000 distinct CDR3 sequences; about a sixth occur once, and the top ten carry approximately 1%. CDR1 is SGDLS and CDR2 is YYNGEE in the germline V gene. CDR3 size: 15 residues. V was pared by 2 bases and J by 3 bases, with 14 bases between. These data come from a study of CD8 T cells in ankylosing spondylitis. Study-wide results and caveats: The study looked at matched synovial fluid samples from ankylosing spondylitis patients. Disease-linked clones were reported to be significantly enriched there. Apparently characteristic of ankylosing spondylitis blood was a TCR beta motif (fewer than ten highly homologous variants).

This chain links TRBV9 with TRBJ2-5; TRBD2 might be the D (6 bases). Sequencing used blood, either unsorted or a sorted T cell fraction (not recorded which). The sequence derives from a male donor with ankylosing spondylitis. The CDR3 region is CASSVGDGGKETQYF. The CDR3, as DNA: TGTGCCAGCAGCGTGGGTGACGGCGGGAAAGAGACCCAGTACTTC.